Listed below are T cell receptor beta chains from one sample, sequenced in a study of liver allograft versus peripheral blood T cells. From the reads, TCRdb called clonotypes with MiXCR, one entry per CDR3 protein. The data show about 13,000 distinct CDR3 sequences, with around 18% seen just once and about 12% held by the top ten. These receptors were collected from a human patient who had a liver transplant. The graft donor may account for some of the T cells. Both conserved end residues are trimmed from each CDR3. Each record gives: V gene, J gene, CDR3 protein.

TRBV19,TRBJ2-5,ASSIWLAGEETQY
TRBV27,TRBJ2-1,ASSLVLRGEQF
TRBV18,TRBJ1-1,ASSRDSSMNTEAF
TRBV9,TRBJ1-4,ASNQQGANEKLF
TRBV18,TRBJ1-1,ASSPSGTEAF
TRBV6-2/TRBV6-3,TRBJ2-5,ASRRNPLAGLQETQY
TRBV9,TRBJ1-5,ASSYGQSNQPQH
TRBV29-1,TRBJ1-1,SVGQGHGEAF
TRBV28,TRBJ1-2,ASRNAASRER
TRBV6-5,TRBJ1-1,ASSYWASQATEAF
TRBV27,TRBJ2-7,ASSRGGTVTYEQY
TRBV28,TRBJ1-1,ASSFPRTNTEAF
TRBV19,TRBJ1-5,ASSGRPGQGAGQPQH
TRBV19,TRBJ2-1,ASSTTPGTGRRNEQF
TRBV7-2,TRBJ2-5,ASSSGTGKTQY
TRBV7-9,TRBJ1-4,ASSYLGGTNEKLF
TRBV7-9,TRBJ2-5,AYSQGQETQY
TRBV29-1,TRBJ1-2,SVEVGRADFYGYT
TRBV27,TRBJ1-1,ASSLAGGRAF
TRBV30,TRBJ1-6,AWRPPDREGSPLH
TRBV11-3,TRBJ1-1,ASSQKGTEAF
TRBV28,TRBJ2-3,ASSQGGRDTQY
TRBV28,TRBJ1-4,ASSLSGGEEKLF
TRBV19,TRBJ1-2,ASTLGQVINYGYT
TRBV7-3,TRBJ1-6,ASSLGMGNRGISPLH
TRBV19,TRBJ1-1,ASSLRGNTEAF
TRBV11-2,TRBJ2-7,ASSFSEAGSYEQY
TRBV20-1,TRBJ1-1,SARDGQTRYTEAF
TRBV6-5,TRBJ1-5,ASKARDRRVGNQPQH
TRBV6-5,TRBJ1-1,ASSLGPGRPAF
TRBV7-2,TRBJ1-5,ASSLNQLSNQPQH
TRBV28,TRBJ1-4,ASSLPGQGGFNEKLF
TRBV14,TRBJ1-2,ASSQDYGVARYGYT
TRBV12-3/TRBV12-4,TRBJ1-6,ASSLGTDSPLH
TRBV7-9,TRBJ1-1,ASSSWMGTEAF
TRBV28,TRBJ1-2,ASSRDRGVYGYT
TRBV18,TRBJ2-7,ASSPGQRSYEQY
TRBV7-2,TRBJ1-6,ASSRQGNSPLH
TRBV20-1,TRBJ1-5,SARGGGQPQH
TRBV24-1,TRBJ1-3,ATSDGGTSGNTIY
TRBV7-9,TRBJ2-1,ASSLVIGGRNNEQF
TRBV28,TRBJ2-2,ASSIRQFTGELF